This passage covers 20 T cell receptor beta chains from one sample sequenced in a study of immune cell composition in non-small cell lung cancer. Normal lung was sampled as far from the tumour as possible, at least 3 cm. Only in-frame clones appear in the TCRdb table, and some are missing; sequencing was by immunoSEQ multiplex PCR. The table records 6,000 or so clones, around 90% of them present only once. Sequencing was carried out using non-adjacent lung tissue. Receptors were obtained from a human donor with non-small cell lung cancer.

The chain uses TRBV5-1 and TRBJ1-5; D is unresolved. V was shortened by 0 bases and J by 7 bases, with 8 bases between the two germline ends. This CDR3 has 13 residues. The germline V gene has CDR1 SGHRS and CDR2 YFSETQ. The CDR3: CASSLDWSQPQHF. CDR3 sequence (DNA): TGCGCCAGCAGCTTGGATTGGAGCCAGCCCCAGCATTTT.

This clone turned up a few times. J is TRBJ2-7 and V is TRBV10-1; D is unclear. The CDR3 is made up of 15 amino acids. Trimming left V 0 bases short and J 0 bases short, with 9 bases between. Germline CDR1 reads WNHNN; CDR2 reads SYGVQD (reference sequence). The DNA for the CDR3 is TGCGCCAGCAGTGAGTCGAAGTTTAGCTCCTACGAGCAGTACTTC. It specifies CASSESKFSSYEQYF.

The DNA of the CDR3 is TGTGCCAGCAGCTCCGACAGCCCACAAGAGACCCAGTACTTC. This sequence encodes CASSSDSPQETQYF. This chain links TRBV11-1 with TRBJ2-5; possibly TRBD1 for D (5 bases). Germline values: CDR1 SGHAT, CDR2 FQDESV (reference sequence). The CDR3 extends over 14 amino acids. V gave up 4 bases and J gave up 2 bases, with 11 bases separating them.

The V call is TRBV28, the J call TRBJ2-2; 16 bases are shared with TRBD2. The CDR3 extends over 16 amino acids. Germline CDR1 reads MDHEN; CDR2 reads SYDVKM. After removal of 6 bases from V and 6 bases from J, the junction contained 4 bases not matched to a gene. CDR3 amino acids: CASSPGTSGRAGELFF. The DNA for the CDR3 is TGTGCCAGCAGCCCCGGGACTAGCGGGAGGGCCGGGGAGCTGTTTTTT.

The J gene is TRBJ1-5, the V gene TRBV5-1; D perhaps matches TRBD1 (5 bases). The germline V gene encodes CDR1 SGHRS and CDR2 YFSETQ. Trimming cost V 4 bases and J 4 bases, with 9 bases left between them. CDR3 length: 13 residues. The CDR3, as DNA: TGCGCCAGCAGCCCGGAGGGGAATCAGCCCCAGCATTTT. It encodes CASSPEGNQPQHF.

This clone has just one count. The V and J genes are TRBV10-2 and TRBJ1-5; tentatively, D is TRBD1 (5 bases). V dropped 2 bases and J dropped 4 bases, with 12 bases sitting between them. This CDR3 comprises 15 residues. From germline, CDR1 is WSHSY and CDR2 SAAADI. The CDR3 DNA reads as TGCGCCAGCAGTGAGCAGGGTGCGGGGAATCAGCCCCAGCATTTT. It codes for CASSEQGAGNQPQHF.

V gene TRBV6-1 combines with J gene TRBJ2-5; D uncertain. Germline V gene sequence: CDR1 MNHNS, CDR2 SASEGT. V gave up 0 bases and J gave up 1 base, with 9 bases separating them. The CDR3 covers 15 residues. DNA of the CDR3: TGTGCCAGCAGTGAAGCGCGGCAGACCCAAGAGACCCAGTACTTC. Its protein product is CASSEARQTQETQYF.

The chain has TRBV19 and TRBJ2-5, with 8 bases lining up with TRBD1. CDR1 is LNHDA, CDR2 SQIVND, per germline (reference sequence). V dropped 4 bases and J dropped 1; count of bases not matched to a gene: 8. The length of the CDR3 is 16 residues. This CDR3 is CASSRDGTGPQETQYF. Written as DNA, the CDR3 is TGTGCCAGTAGTAGAGACGGGACAGGCCCCCAAGAGACCCAGTACTTC.

This clone was picked up one time. The chain employs TRBV19 and TRBJ2-1; 13 nucleotides align to TRBD2. CDR1 is LNHDA and CDR2 is SQIVND in the germline V gene (reference sequence). Germline trimming cut 9 bases from V and 8 bases from J; bases unmatched to any gene: 4. The CDR3 sequence is 13 residues long. Written as DNA, the CDR3 is TGTGCCAGCGAACTAGCGGGAGGGCATGAGCAGTTCTTC. Its protein product is CASELAGGHEQFF.

The rearrangement joins TRBV6-5 to TRBJ1-2; 8 bases map to TRBD1. Germline CDR1 and CDR2: MNHEY and SVGAGI. The CDR3 is 15 amino acids. V dropped 1 base and J dropped 6; count of bases not matched to a gene: 7. CDR3 protein: CASSYFGRGLNGYTF. As DNA, the CDR3 is TGTGCCAGCAGTTACTTTGGCAGGGGGCTAAATGGCTACACCTTC.

The chain employs TRBV2 and TRBJ2-2, with TRBD2 identical over 12 bases. Germline CDR1 reads SNHLY; CDR2 reads FYNNEI. V dropped 3 bases and J dropped 1; count of bases not matched to a gene: 3. The CDR3 consists of 17 residues. Here the CDR3 reads CASSDGLAGMNTGELFF. As DNA, the CDR3 is TGTGCCAGCAGTGACGGACTAGCGGGGATGAACACCGGGGAGCTGTTTTTT.

The genes are TRBV5-4 and TRBJ1-2, with 8 bases identical to TRBD1. V gave up 4 bases and J gave up 4 bases; unmatched junction bases: 12. CDR3 length equals 16 residues. From germline, CDR1 is SGHNT and CDR2 YYREEE (reference sequence). CDR3 sequence (DNA): TGTGCCAGCAGCCGATTCCCCCGACAGGGGAGCTATGGCTACACCTTC. Its translation: CASSRFPRQGSYGYTF.

The chain recombines TRBV19 with TRBJ2-1, with 8 bases that match TRBD2. Trimming cost V 3 bases and J 5 bases; bases outside gene matches: 6. Looked up from germline, CDR1 is LNHDA and CDR2 is SQIVND (reference sequence). CDR3 length: 15 residues. The CDR3 DNA reads as TGTGCCAGTAGTATGGGGCGGGAGGTCAACAATGAGCAGTTCTTC. Translation: CASSMGREVNNEQFF. The full variable domain, its missing parts supplied by reference TRBV19 and TRBJ2-1, is DGGITQSPKYLFRKEGQNVTLSCEQNLNHDAMYWYRQDPGQGLRLIYYSQIVNDFQKGDIAEGYSVSREKKESFPLTVTSAQKNPTAFYLCASSMGREVNNEQFFGPGTRLTVL.

V usage is TRBV9 and J usage is TRBJ2-2, with 9 positions matching TRBD2. Germline V CDR1 and CDR2: SGDLS, YYNGEE. J lost 7 bases, V lost 4 bases, and 5 bases had no gene match. The CDR3 totals 14 residues. DNA for the CDR3: TGTGCCAGCAGCCGACTAGCGGCGGACGGGGAGCTGTTTTTT. Protein sequence: CASSRLAADGELFF.

V is TRBV28 and J is TRBJ2-2; 10 bases match TRBD1. The CDR3 length is 13 residues. Trimming at V came to 9 bases and at J to 3 bases, leaving 1 base not matched to a gene. Germline loops: CDR1 MDHEN, CDR2 SYDVKM. In DNA, the CDR3 is TGTGCCAGTGGACAGGGGGACACCGGGGAGCTGTTTTTT. Translation: CASGQGDTGELFF.

This clone was found once. This chain joins TRBV10-3 and TRBJ2-7; D not resolved. Deletions cut 7 bases from V and 3 bases from J, with 4 bases between. The CDR3 has 10 residues. In germline, CDR1 is ENHRY, CDR2 SYGVKD. The CDR3 coding sequence is TGTGCCATCAACAGCTACGAGCAGTACTTC. This encodes CAINSYEQYF.

The chain uses TRBV18 and TRBJ1-5, with D maybe TRBD1 (6 bases). Trimming shortened V by 2 bases and J by 6 bases, and 8 bases separated the two germline ends. Germline CDR1 reads KGHSH; CDR2 reads LQKENI. The CDR3 contains 13 residues. CDR3 sequence: CASSPGQSQPQHF. In nucleotides, the CDR3 is TGTGCCAGCTCACCAGGACAGTCTCAGCCCCAGCATTTT.

CDR3 residues: CASSSGGEHYGYTF. For the CDR3, the DNA is TGTGCCAGCAGTTCAGGAGGTGAGCACTATGGCTACACCTTC. The chain links TRBV28 to TRBJ1-2, with no clear D. Germline assignment: CDR1 MDHEN and CDR2 SYDVKM. Trimming took off 4 bases at V and 3 bases at J, with 12 bases between the two ends. The length of the CDR3 is 14 residues.

The CDR3 nucleotides read TGTGCCAGCAGTTATGCGGGGCGCAAAGACGAGCAGTACTTC. It translates to CASSYAGRKDEQYF. This chain connects TRBV6-9 to TRBJ2-7; perhaps TRBD2 as D (6 bases). The CDR3 totals 14 residues. Germline V gene lookup returns CDR1 MNHGY and CDR2 SVAAGI. Trimming stripped 2 bases from V and 5 bases from J, with 13 bases between.

This clone has only a few counts. DNA of the CDR3: TGTGCCAGCAGTGAAGCATCGGGAGGCGGGCCCCAGCATTTT. Translating it yields CASSEASGGGPQHF. The chain uses TRBV2 and TRBJ1-5; D unresolved. CDR3 length equals 14 residues. Germline values: CDR1 SNHLY, CDR2 FYNNEI. The V and J ends lost 0 bases and 9 bases respectively, with 12 bases between them.